This T cell receptor (beta chain) was documented in a study of cytomegalovirus exposure and HLA in healthy donors. General study points: Rare sequences made up most TCRs, while some public TCRs were found in many donors. Accounts indicate the classifier identified cytomegalovirus status with strong specificity and sensitivity.

With 60 Vbeta and 13 Jbeta primers, the PCR was carried out. Clones were read by immunoSEQ multiplex PCR, and TCRdb kept only the in-frame ones, dropping some. The sample has tens of thousands of clones; the top ten hold under 3%. As concerns this clone: Its antigen remains unidentified.

The germline V and J ends were trimmed by 4 bases and 4 bases, with 17 bases remaining between them. Germline lookup yields CDR1 SGHRS and CDR2 YFSETQ. This CDR3 has 15 residues. Sequencing was carried out using PBMCs. This sequence originates from a man aged 35-49 years in good health and CMV-seronegative. This chain joins TRBV5-1 and TRBJ1-2, with D possibly being TRBD1 (6 bases). CDR3 sequence: CASSPDLGGGYGYTF. The CDR3 DNA is TGCGCCAGCAGCCCCGATTTAGGGGGTGGCTATGGCTACACCTTC. Variable domain in full (rest from reference TRBV5-1 and TRBJ1-2): KAGVTQTPRYLIKTRGQQVTLSCSPISGHRSVSWYQQTPGQGLQFLFEYFSETQRNKGNFPGRFSGRQFSNSRSEMNVSTLELGDSALYLCASSPDLGGGYGYTFGSGTRLTVV.